The 6 T cell receptor beta chains below all came from one sample that was sequenced in a study of T cells in Graves' hyperthyroidism and ophthalmopathy. RNA transcripts were the template for amplifying TCR beta CDR3 regions. First-round RT-PCR with HTBI primers amplified the TCR CDR3 region. TCRdb re-called the multiplex PCR reads through MiXCR, storing one row per CDR3 protein. The data show over 250,000 distinct CDR3 sequences, approximately 14% seen once. The sample was blood. These TCRs come from a woman between 40 and 55 years old with Graves' ophthalmopathy.

The chain recombines TRBV5-5 with TRBJ2-5; TRBD1 is a possible D gene (5 bases). Germline CDR1 and CDR2: SGHKS and YYEKEE (reference sequence). This CDR3 region has 17 residues. Trimming shortened V by 3 bases and J by 2 bases, and 20 bases separated the two germline ends. In DNA form, the CDR3 reads TGTGCCAGCAGCTCAACCCCCCTATTGACAGCTCAAGAGACCCAGTACTTC. It is translated as CASSSTPLLTAQETQYF.

The genes are TRBV20-1 and TRBJ2-3, with 9 positions matching TRBD2. Germline CDR1 is DFQATT and CDR2 is SNEGSKA (reference sequence). The CDR3 is 13 amino acids. V lost 8 bases and J lost 2; bases outside the gene matches: 5. The CDR3 loop is CSLTSGDTDTQYF. Here the CDR3 DNA reads TGCAGTCTGACTAGCGGAGACACAGATACGCAGTATTTT.

In its sample, this clonotype was seen many times. This chain joins TRBV12-3 or TRBV12-4 and TRBJ1-5; D unresolved. The V end was cut by 2 bases, the J end by 3 bases, with 5 bases between. CDR3 size: 13 residues. CDR3 region: CASSLFVNQPQHF. The CDR3 bases are TGTGCCAGCAGTTTATTCGTCAATCAGCCCCAGCATTTT.

V gene TRBV15 combines with J gene TRBJ1-4, with TRBD1 matching 9 bases. Germline V gene data show CDR1 as LNHNV and CDR2 as YYDKDF (reference sequence). The CDR3 length is 16 residues. Unmatched junction bases numbered 10, after V lost 4 bases and J lost 7 bases. The CDR3: CATSTRRRQGGEKLFF. DNA of the CDR3: TGTGCCACCAGCACCAGAAGGAGACAGGGGGGTGAAAAACTGTTTTTT.

This clonotype came up many times. The V and J genes are TRBV28 and TRBJ1-5, with a possible D match to TRBD1 (5 bases). The CDR3 has 12 amino acids. Trimming pared 8 bases from V and 2 bases from J, leaving 7 bases between. Germline assignment: CDR1 MDHEN and CDR2 SYDVKM. Here the CDR3 DNA reads TGTGCCAGCTGCAGGGGCAATCAGCCCCAGCATTTT. Amino acid sequence: CASCRGNQPQHF.

Ten or more counts support this clonotype. The chain couples TRBV2 to TRBJ2-5, with D unclear. This CDR3 comprises 12 residues. The germline V and J ends were trimmed by 5 bases and 5 bases, with 9 bases remaining between them. The germline V gene has CDR1 SNHLY and CDR2 FYNNEI. CDR3 residues: CASSQLSETQYF. CDR3 sequence (DNA): TGTGCCAGCAGTCAATTGTCGGAGACCCAGTACTTC.